This T cell receptor (beta chain) was recorded in a study of shared clonotypes between healthy human individuals. Clones were read by immunoSEQ multiplex PCR, and TCRdb kept only the in-frame ones, dropping some. Of about 1 million clones detected, approximately 76% appear once; the ten largest clones hold about 1.4%. CDR3 length: 16 amino acids. Per germline, CDR1 KGHSH and CDR2 LQKENI. V gave up 1 base and J gave up 1 base, with 8 bases separating them. The gene calls are TRBV18 and TRBJ2-6; the D is unclear. The source of this sequence is a man between 18 and 29 years old in good health. What was sequenced was memory CD4+ T cells sorted from blood. The subset denotes: CD45RA-negative fraction. The CDR3 DNA sequence: TGTGCCAGCTCACCACGTGAGCTATCTGGGGCCAACGTCCTGACTTTC. This encodes CASSPRELSGANVLTF.